This T cell receptor (beta chain) was captured in a study of CD8 T cells in ankylosing spondylitis. A note on this clonotype: The antigen is undetermined.

Trimming removed 0 bases from V and 0 bases from J, with 8 bases in between. Germline lookup yields CDR1 LGHDT and CDR2 YNNKEL (reference sequence). This CDR3 is 15 amino acids long. General observations from the study: Seemingly distinctive of ankylosing spondylitis blood was a TCR beta motif formed by eight highly homologous variants. Reportedly, significant enrichment of disease-linked clones occurred in matched ankylosing spondylitis synovial fluid.

Making use of molecular barcodes, quantitative 5'-RACE generated TCR beta libraries. In TCRdb, the 5' RACE reads were re-called with MiXCR into one record per CDR3 protein. The data contain roughly 440,000 distinct CDR3 sequences, more than 15% of them singletons. The rearrangement links TRBV3-1 to TRBJ1-1; no definite D call. Sequences were obtained from blood, either unsorted or a sorted T cell fraction (not recorded which). The source is a male donor with ankylosing spondylitis. CDR3 bases: TGTGCCAGCAGCCAAGATCGGATAATGAACACTGAAGCTTTCTTT. Protein: CASSQDRIMNTEAFF.